The present T cell receptor (beta chain) was sequenced within a study of regulatory T cells in long-lasting Graves disease. Study information: Under 3 months of antithyroid drugs had been taken by newly diagnosed Graves' patients.

Both iRepertoire HTBI primers and Arm-PCR of CDR3 regions were used to build the TCR beta libraries. Via MiXCR, TCRdb re-called the multiplex PCR reads, giving one row per CDR3 protein. Of approximately 390,000 distinct CDR3 sequences listed, 15% to 20% are singletons. Time point denoted: newly diagnosed GD, antithyroid drugs for less than 3 months. Extracted RNA from PBMCs served as the source of the TCR library. Staff took about 9 milliliters of peripheral blood and put it into EDTA tubes. In this sample, this clonotype turned up many times. Another study also made use of these data, one on T cells in Graves' hyperthyroidism and ophthalmopathy. That work states: Primed by the HTBI set, a first-round RT-PCR was run on the TCR CDR3.

The specimen comprised peripheral blood mononuclear cells (PBMCs), sampled at new diagnosis, from a patient treated with antithyroid drugs. The source is a woman aged 18 to 35 with Graves disease.

CDR3 DNA: TGCAGTGCTAGGGCGGGGAGGAACATTCAGTACTTC. The encoded protein is CSARAGRNIQYF. The J gene is TRBJ2-4, the V gene TRBV20-1; possibly TRBD2 for D (6 bases). The V and J ends lost 3 bases and 7 bases respectively, with 10 bases between them. From germline, CDR1 is DFQATT and CDR2 SNEGSKA (reference sequence). The CDR3 covers 12 residues.